The present entry profiles one T cell receptor (beta chain) with its context. The antigen remains unidentified. The data were taken from a study of T cell responses to AZD1222 COVID-19 vaccine. Whole-study findings and limits: With dominance at 160-218 and 743-854, vaccine-associated CD4 TCRs spanned spike.

Sequencing was performed with immunoSEQ multiplex PCR; in TCRdb, only in-frame clones are kept and a portion is missing. The sample holds fewer than 200,000 clones; approximately 92% are singletons and the top ten take 8.5% to 12%. The germline V gene has CDR1 LNHNV and CDR2 YYDKDF (reference sequence). Trimming shortened V by 3 bases and J by 3 bases, and 17 bases separated the two germline ends. This CDR3 comprises 16 residues. Specimen: peripheral blood, collected on day 0 of AZD1222 vaccination. The TCR comes from an adult in good health. The genes are TRBV15 and TRBJ1-1; possibly TRBD1 for D (5 bases). CDR3 amino acids: CATSRGWGVEDTEAFF. In nucleotides, the CDR3 is TGTGCCACCAGCAGGGGTTGGGGGGTCGAAGACACTGAAGCTTTCTTT.